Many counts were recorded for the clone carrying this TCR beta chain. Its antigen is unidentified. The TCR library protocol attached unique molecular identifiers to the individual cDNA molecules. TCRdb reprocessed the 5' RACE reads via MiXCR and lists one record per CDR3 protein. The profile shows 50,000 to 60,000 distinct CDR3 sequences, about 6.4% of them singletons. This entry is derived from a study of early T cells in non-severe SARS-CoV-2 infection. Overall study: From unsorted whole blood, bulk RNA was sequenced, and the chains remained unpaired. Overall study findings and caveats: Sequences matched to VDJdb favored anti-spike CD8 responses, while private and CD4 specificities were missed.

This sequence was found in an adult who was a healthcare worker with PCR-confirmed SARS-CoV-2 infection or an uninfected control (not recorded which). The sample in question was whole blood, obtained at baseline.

CDR3 DNA: TGTGCCAGCAGTTCCCCAGGGGGCGGATCAGGCTACGAGCAGTACTTC. Protein: CASSSPGGGSGYEQYF. The chain joins TRBV6-5 to TRBJ2-7, with TRBD1 identical over 8 bases. The V and J ends lost 4 bases and 3 bases, in that order; junction bases with no gene match: 11. CDR1 is MNHEY and CDR2 is SVGAGI in the germline V gene. The CDR3 contains 16 residues.